This T cell receptor (beta chain) was recovered during a study of blood T cell repertoires in COVID-19. Across the whole study: Sample material is recorded as cDNA or gDNA derived from T cells, B-cell-depleted T cells, or PBMCs.

The ends lost 4 bases at V and 4 bases at J; junction bases unmatched: 4. The CDR3 has 15 residues. Germline V lookup: CDR1 MNHEY, CDR2 SVGAGI. Repertoires were generated with immunoSEQ multiplex PCR, while TCRdb's copy carries only in-frame clones and drops some. The sample has 65,000 to 75,000 clones; 90% are singletons. This clone was recorded only once. The V call is TRBV6-5, the J call TRBJ2-5; 12 nucleotides align to TRBD1. This clonotype originated in a man aged 50 to 60 with acute or convalescent COVID-19. The sample comprised peripheral blood. The CDR3 DNA reads TGTGCCAGCAGTTCGCGGGACAGGGGGCTAGAGACCCAGTACTTC. Residues: CASSSRDRGLETQYF.